This T cell receptor beta chain is drawn from a study of T cell responses to AZD1222 COVID-19 vaccine. Overall study context: Samples with a second dose at about 4 or about 12 weeks were pooled together. Study-wide points: Reportedly, close to half of spike-specific TCRs are directed against unmutated variant regions. The repertoires were collected only after the peak T cell response.

Profiled with immunoSEQ multiplex PCR; TCRdb holds only in-frame clones, not every one. The sample includes over 150,000 clones, more than 75% seen only once; the top ten take 15% to 20%. Comment on this clone: As yet, its antigen is unknown.

The germline gives CDR1 MNHNS, CDR2 SASEGT. V was clipped by 2 bases and J by 1 base, with 6 bases between them. The CDR3 consists of 14 residues. The source is an adult in good health. The material was peripheral blood, obtained on day 0 of AZD1222 vaccination. The chain is built from TRBV6-1 and TRBJ1-3; perhaps TRBD1 as D (5 bases). In DNA, the CDR3 is TGTGCCAGCAGTGAAAGGGGTTCTGGAAACACCATATATTTT. It yields the protein CASSERGSGNTIYF.